This T cell receptor (beta chain) was recorded in a study of blood T cell repertoires in COVID-19. Overall study context: Samples came from the United States, Italy and Spain, spanning acute and convalescent COVID-19.

V was pared by 1 base and J by 8 bases, with 11 bases between. The CDR3 spans 14 residues. Germline V gives CDR1 SEHNR, CDR2 FQNEAQ (reference sequence). This clone came up once. Original analysis: The assay estimated nucleated cells by amplifying reference gene primers. Using immunoSEQ multiplex PCR, the repertoire was profiled, and TCRdb retains in-frame clones only, with some absent. V and J calls and clone size are those listed in that table; D and trimming were worked out from the DNA. The sample lists approximately 250,000 clones, about nine tenths seen once, with around 1.7% in the top ten. This sequence joins TRBV7-9 and TRBJ1-4; D ambiguous. The clonotype was recovered from a woman aged 55-70 years who had recovered from COVID-19. What was sequenced was peripheral blood. CDR3 region: CASSLGGLVEKLFF. CDR3 bases: TGTGCCAGCAGCTTAGGCGGGTTAGTCGAAAAACTGTTTTTT.